This TCR beta chain was found in a study of OX40 agonist ivuxolimab in advanced cancers. Study-wide background: Males comprised 82.7% of the group, whose mean age was 60 years (range 23 to 79). People who had prior anti-PD-1, anti-PD-L1 or anti-CTLA-4 therapy could take part, and under 45% had some.

Assay used: immunoSEQ multiplex PCR; TCRdb lists only in-frame clones, some missing. This sample has approximately 67,000 clones, with about 89% found just once. Germline CDR1 reads SQVTM; CDR2 reads ANQGSEA. The CDR3 spans 14 residues. Deletions cut 7 bases from V and 3 bases from J, with 17 bases between. The source of this sequence is an adult with an advanced solid tumor such as melanoma, head and neck, liver or kidney cancer. The sample consisted of CD4+ or CD8+ T cells sorted from blood, taken in a trial of the OX40 agonist ivuxolimab. The chain combines TRBV29-1 with TRBJ2-3, with TRBD2 as a possible D gene (5 bases). CDR3 region: CSAGGGSGTDTQYF. The CDR3 nucleotides read TGCAGCGCCGGCGGTGGGAGTGGGACAGATACGCAGTATTTT.